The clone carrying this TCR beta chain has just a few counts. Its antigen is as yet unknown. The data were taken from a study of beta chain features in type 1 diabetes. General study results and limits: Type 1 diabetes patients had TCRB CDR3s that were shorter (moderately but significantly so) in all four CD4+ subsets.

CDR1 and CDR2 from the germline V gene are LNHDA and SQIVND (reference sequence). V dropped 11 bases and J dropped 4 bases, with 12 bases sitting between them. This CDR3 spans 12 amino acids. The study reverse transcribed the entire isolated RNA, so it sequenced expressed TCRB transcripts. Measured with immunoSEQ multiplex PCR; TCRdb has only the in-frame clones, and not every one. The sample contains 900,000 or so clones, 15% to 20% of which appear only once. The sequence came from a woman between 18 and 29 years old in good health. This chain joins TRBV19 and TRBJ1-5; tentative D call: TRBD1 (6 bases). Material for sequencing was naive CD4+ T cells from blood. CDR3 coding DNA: TGTGCCGGGGGGCAGATAAATCAGCCCCAGCATTTT. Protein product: CAGGQINQPQHF.